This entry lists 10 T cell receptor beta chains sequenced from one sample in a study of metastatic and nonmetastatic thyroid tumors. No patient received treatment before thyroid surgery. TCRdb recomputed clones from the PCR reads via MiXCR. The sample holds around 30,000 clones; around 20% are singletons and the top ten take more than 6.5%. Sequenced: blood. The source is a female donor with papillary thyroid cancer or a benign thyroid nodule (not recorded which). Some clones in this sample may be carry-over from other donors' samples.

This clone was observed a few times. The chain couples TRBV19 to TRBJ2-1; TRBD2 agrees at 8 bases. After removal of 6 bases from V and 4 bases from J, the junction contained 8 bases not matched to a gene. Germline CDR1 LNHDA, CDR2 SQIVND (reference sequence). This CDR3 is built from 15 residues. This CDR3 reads CASSPSGRSYNEQFF. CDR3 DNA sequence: TGTGCCAGTAGCCCTAGCGGGCGTTCGTACAATGAGCAGTTCTTC.

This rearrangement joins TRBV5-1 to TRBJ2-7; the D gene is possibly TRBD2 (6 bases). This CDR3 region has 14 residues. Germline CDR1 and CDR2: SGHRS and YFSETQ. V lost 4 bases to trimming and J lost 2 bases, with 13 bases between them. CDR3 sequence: CASSIPGSPYEQYF. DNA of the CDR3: TGCGCCAGCAGCATCCCCGGGAGTCCCTACGAGCAGTACTTC.

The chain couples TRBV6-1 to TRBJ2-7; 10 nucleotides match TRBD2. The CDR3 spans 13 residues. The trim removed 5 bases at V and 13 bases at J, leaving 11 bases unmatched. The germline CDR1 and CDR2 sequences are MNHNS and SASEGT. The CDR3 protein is CASSLVGTSASYF. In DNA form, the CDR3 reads TGTGCCAGCAGTCTGGTAGGGACTAGCGCGTCCTACTTC.

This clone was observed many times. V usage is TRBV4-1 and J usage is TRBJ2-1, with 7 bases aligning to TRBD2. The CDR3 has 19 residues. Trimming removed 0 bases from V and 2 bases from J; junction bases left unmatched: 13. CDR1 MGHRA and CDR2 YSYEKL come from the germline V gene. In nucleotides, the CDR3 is TGCGCCAGCAGCCAAGAAGGAGCGCGGTCTAGCGGAGCCTACAATGAGCAGTTCTTC. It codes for CASSQEGARSSGAYNEQFF.

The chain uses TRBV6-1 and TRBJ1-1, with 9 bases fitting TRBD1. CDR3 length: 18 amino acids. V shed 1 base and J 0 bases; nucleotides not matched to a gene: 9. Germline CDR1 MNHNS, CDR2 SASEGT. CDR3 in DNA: TGTGCCAGCAGTGAAGAAGGTTGGACAGGGGCGATGAACACTGAAGCTTTCTTT. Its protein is CASSEEGWTGAMNTEAFF.

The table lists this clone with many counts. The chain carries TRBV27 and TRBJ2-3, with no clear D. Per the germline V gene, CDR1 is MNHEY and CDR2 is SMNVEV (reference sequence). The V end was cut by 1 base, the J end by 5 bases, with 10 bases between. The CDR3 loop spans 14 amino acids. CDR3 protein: CASSLFRDQDTQYF. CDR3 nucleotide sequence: TGTGCCAGCAGTTTATTCAGAGACCAAGATACGCAGTATTTT.

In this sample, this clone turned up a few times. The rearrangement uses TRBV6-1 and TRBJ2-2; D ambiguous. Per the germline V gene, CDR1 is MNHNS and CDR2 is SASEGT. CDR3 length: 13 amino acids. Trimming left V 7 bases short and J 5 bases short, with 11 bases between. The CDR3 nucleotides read TGTGCCAGCACTGGGATCCGAACCGGGGAGCTGTTTTTT. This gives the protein CASTGIRTGELFF.

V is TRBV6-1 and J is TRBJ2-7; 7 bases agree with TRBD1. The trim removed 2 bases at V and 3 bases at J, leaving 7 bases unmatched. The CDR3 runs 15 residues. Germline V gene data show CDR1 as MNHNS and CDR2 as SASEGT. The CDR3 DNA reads TGTGCCAGCAGTGAACCCGGGACAGCGAACTACGAGCAGTACTTC. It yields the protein CASSEPGTANYEQYF.

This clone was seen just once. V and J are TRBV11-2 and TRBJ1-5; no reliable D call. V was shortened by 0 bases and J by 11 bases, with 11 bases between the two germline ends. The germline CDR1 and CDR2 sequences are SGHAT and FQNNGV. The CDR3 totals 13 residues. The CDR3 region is CASSLDPHGAQHF. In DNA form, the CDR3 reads TGTGCCAGCAGCTTAGACCCCCATGGAGCCCAGCATTTT.

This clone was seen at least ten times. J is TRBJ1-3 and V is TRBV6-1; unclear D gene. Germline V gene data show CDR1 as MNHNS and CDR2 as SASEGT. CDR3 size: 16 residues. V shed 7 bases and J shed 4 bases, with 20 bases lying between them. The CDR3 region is CASTQEDQRSGNTIYF. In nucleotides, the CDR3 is TGTGCCAGCACTCAGGAGGACCAACGATCAGGAAACACCATATATTTT.